A single sample is the source of the 23 T cell receptor beta chains below, sequenced in a study of T cells in Graves' hyperthyroidism and ophthalmopathy. TCR beta CDR3 sequences were amplified from RNA transcripts. First-round RT-PCR targeting the TCR CDR3 was performed with the HTBI primer set. TCRdb fed the multiplex PCR reads into MiXCR, producing one record per CDR3 protein. This table has approximately 400,000 distinct CDR3 sequences, 15% to 18% appearing once. Sequenced: blood. These TCRs come from a woman in her late teens or twenties with Graves' hyperthyroidism.

This chain links TRBV19 with TRBJ2-3; D is tentatively TRBD1 or TRBD2 (6 bases each). This CDR3 comprises 16 residues. Germline CDR1 reads LNHDA; CDR2 reads SQIVND (reference sequence). Trimming shortened V by 3 bases and J by 5 bases, and 18 bases separated the two germline ends. In nucleotides, the CDR3 is TGTGCCAGTAGTATTCGGAGGGGGATGGGTGGAGATACGCAGTATTTT. Residues: CASSIRRGMGGDTQYF. The variable domain in full, with the rest retrieved from reference TRBV19 and TRBJ2-3, is DGGITQSPKYLFRKEGQNVTLSCEQNLNHDAMYWYRQDPGQGLRLIYYSQIVNDFQKGDIAEGYSVSREKKESFPLTVTSAQKNPTAFYLCASSIRRGMGGDTQYFGPGTRLTVL.

This clonotype was seen repeatedly, ten times or more. This chain uses TRBV6-1 with TRBJ2-3; 13 positions agree with TRBD2. Germline loops: CDR1 MNHNS, CDR2 SASEGT. The CDR3 runs to 15 residues. Trimming at V came to 8 bases and at J to 2 bases, leaving 4 bases not matched to a gene. CDR3 amino acids: CASGTSGGVTDTQYF. In nucleotides, the CDR3 is TGTGCCAGCGGCACTAGCGGGGGGGTCACAGATACGCAGTATTTT.

This clonotype was seen at least ten times. The chain combines TRBV4-1 with TRBJ1-4; 10 nucleotides agree with TRBD1. Germline trimming cut 4 bases from V and 8 bases from J; bases unmatched to any gene: 16. The CDR3 is made up of 18 amino acids. Germline V gives CDR1 MGHRA, CDR2 YSYEKL. CDR3 residues: CASSPPGGTGAIREKLFF. The DNA for the CDR3 is TGCGCCAGCAGCCCACCCGGGGGGACAGGGGCTATACGGGAAAAACTGTTTTTT.

There are a few counts of this clonotype. A much larger clonotype is one base distant, so this may be a read error. The rearrangement links TRBV2 to TRBJ2-7; 8 bases are a match to TRBD1. Germline values: CDR1 SNHLY, CDR2 FYNNEI. Trimming removed 2 bases from V and 2 bases from J; junction bases left unmatched: 2. The CDR3 contains 14 residues. The CDR3 nucleotides read TGTGCCAGCAGTGAAATGGGACAGGCCTACGAGCAGTACTTC. Its protein is CASSEMGQAYEQYF.

This clonotype was observed a few times. V usage is TRBV10-3 and J usage is TRBJ2-7; D might be TRBD2 (6 bases). CDR1 ENHRY and CDR2 SYGVKD come from the germline V gene. This CDR3 is built from 13 residues. Trimming shortened V by 8 bases and J by 6 bases, and 17 bases separated the two germline ends. The CDR3 is CAIQDGGNAEQYF. In DNA form, the CDR3 reads TGTGCCATCCAGGACGGGGGTAACGCCGAGCAGTACTTC.

This clonotype was seen many times. This chain joins TRBV5-6 and TRBJ2-2; D might be TRBD2 (6 bases). Trimming shortened V by 5 bases and J by 5 bases, and 16 bases separated the two germline ends. Per germline, CDR1 SGHDT and CDR2 YYEEEE. The CDR3 runs to 15 residues. The DNA of the CDR3 is TGTGCCAGCAGGGATATCGGGGGTGGGACCGGGGAGCTGTTTTTT. Its translation is CASRDIGGGTGELFF.

In its sample, this clonotype was seen many times. This rearrangement joins TRBV28 to TRBJ2-2, with D tentatively TRBD1 (6 bases). The CDR3 length is 13 residues. Trimming left V 8 bases short and J 6 bases short, with 13 bases between. CDR1 is MDHEN and CDR2 is SYDVKM in the germline V gene. CDR3 in amino acids: CASRTVSPGELFF. The CDR3 DNA is TGTGCCAGCCGGACAGTATCTCCCGGGGAGCTGTTTTTT.

This clonotype was counted only a few times. CDR3 in DNA: TGTGCCAGCAGCCAAGGAGCGGCGCTATACAATGAGCAGTTCTTC. It codes for CASSQGAALYNEQFF. The chain uses TRBV3-1 and TRBJ2-1; D may be TRBD2 (5 bases). The CDR3 is 15 amino acids. Germline V gives CDR1 LGHDT, CDR2 YNNKEL (reference sequence). Trimming took off 1 base at V and 4 bases at J, with 11 bases between the two ends.

This clonotype was observed at least ten times. The chain is built from TRBV10-3 and TRBJ1-2; 9 bases fit TRBD1. After removal of 3 bases from V and 3 bases from J, the junction contained 2 bases not matched to a gene. The CDR3 is 14 amino acids. Germline V gene lookup returns CDR1 ENHRY and CDR2 SYGVKD. The chain's CDR3 is CAISDTGGDYGYTF. The CDR3, as DNA: TGTGCCATCAGTGATACAGGGGGCGACTATGGCTACACCTTC.

This chain uses TRBV19 with TRBJ2-3; 7 nucleotides match TRBD1. This CDR3 is 14 amino acids long. V was clipped by 7 bases and J by 8 bases; unmatched bases: 12. Per germline, CDR1 LNHDA and CDR2 SQIVND (reference sequence). For the CDR3, the DNA is TGTGCCAGTACCGCAGGGGGTACCCTTGGTACGCAGTATTTT. Protein product: CASTAGGTLGTQYF.

This clonotype was seen at least ten times. DNA for the CDR3: TGTGCCAGCAGCTACCGAACCTCACTAGCGGTCAGGCCCTACAATGAGCAGTTCTTC. The encoded protein is CASSYRTSLAVRPYNEQFF. V usage is TRBV11-3 and J usage is TRBJ2-1, with 8 positions matching TRBD2. Germline lookup yields CDR1 SGHNT and CDR2 YENEEA. This CDR3 is built from 19 residues. The V segment lost 4 bases and the J segment 2 bases; nucleotides outside the gene matches: 16.

Notes on this clonotype: Possible read error: a much larger clone is one base away. The rearrangement links TRBV28 to TRBJ1-4; 10 nucleotides line up with TRBD1. The germline V gene encodes CDR1 MDHEN and CDR2 SYDVKM. This CDR3 spans 15 amino acids. CDR3 bases: TGTGTCAGCAGTACCCGACAGGGGGCAGGGGAAAAACTGTTTTTT. Translating it yields CVSSTRQGAGEKLFF.

This clonotype appeared many times. This chain uses TRBV7-9 with TRBJ2-3; 10 positions agree with TRBD1. Losses at the gene ends were 3 bases for V and 5 bases for J; bases not matched to a gene: 2. Per germline, CDR1 SEHNR and CDR2 FQNEAQ (reference sequence). The CDR3 length is 14 residues. The DNA of the CDR3 is TGTGCCAGCAGCTTGGGACAGGGGATAGATACGCAGTATTTT. Protein product: CASSLGQGIDTQYF.

This clonotype was observed at least ten times. The chain is built from TRBV12-5 and TRBJ2-3, with D maybe TRBD2 (6 bases). The CDR3 spans 16 residues. The V end was cut by 6 bases, the J end by 0 bases, with 16 bases between. The germline V gene has CDR1 LGHNT and CDR2 FRNRAP. CDR3 sequence reads: CASGKDGGFSTDTQYF. CDR3 nucleotides: TGTGCTAGTGGCAAGGACGGGGGATTTAGCACAGATACGCAGTATTTT.

This clonotype was seen many times. The J gene is TRBJ2-3, the V gene TRBV7-2, with 7 bases identical to TRBD1. Unmatched junction bases numbered 3, after V lost 2 bases and J lost 4 bases. The germline V gene encodes CDR1 SGHTA and CDR2 FQGNSA. The CDR3 length is 14 residues. CDR3 bases: TGTGCCAGCAGCTTATGGGGGACAGCAGATACGCAGTATTTT. Translation: CASSLWGTADTQYF.

Only one count was recorded for this clonotype. The chain recombines TRBV6-2 or TRBV6-3 with TRBJ2-1; 7 positions agree with TRBD2. The germline V gene encodes CDR1 MNHEY and CDR2 SVGEGT. The CDR3 is 17 residues long. V dropped 5 bases and J dropped 6; count of bases not matched to a gene: 16. CDR3 residues: CASSRPGLGSGGNEQFF. In DNA form, the CDR3 reads TGTGCCAGCAGTCGCCCGGGGTTGGGGTCGGGGGGCAATGAGCAGTTCTTC.

The V gene is TRBV6-5, the J gene TRBJ2-1; TRBD1 might be the D (5 bases). The CDR3 covers 13 residues. The V gene lost 0 bases and the J gene lost 6 bases, with 6 bases spanning the gap. Germline values: CDR1 MNHEY, CDR2 SVGAGI. The CDR3 sequence is CASSYSGANEQFF. CDR3 nucleotides: TGTGCCAGCAGTTACTCTGGGGCCAATGAGCAGTTCTTC.

This clonotype was detected a few times. This sequence joins TRBV28 and TRBJ1-5; D is possibly TRBD1 (6 bases). CDR3 length: 16 residues. The V end lost 3 bases, the J end lost 8 bases, and 20 bases lay between the germline ends. Germline lookup yields CDR1 MDHEN and CDR2 SYDVKM. This CDR3 is CASSFRYLGGLEPQHF. In nucleotides, the CDR3 is TGTGCCAGCAGTTTTCGTTATTTGGGGGGGCTGGAGCCCCAGCATTTT.

This clonotype was found many times. This chain connects TRBV18 to TRBJ2-1; D not certain. The germline CDR1 and CDR2 sequences are KGHSH and LQKENI. The CDR3 length is 11 residues. V lost 7 bases and J 5 bases, leaving 6 bases between the germline ends. The DNA of the CDR3 is TGTGCCAGCTTAAAAAACAATGAGCAGTTCTTC. Protein product: CASLKNNEQFF.

This clonotype was detected only a few times. The rearrangement joins TRBV20-1 to TRBJ1-3, with D uncertain. This CDR3 comprises 14 residues. Trimming cost V 3 bases and J 4 bases, with 13 bases left between them. CDR1 and CDR2 (germline): DFQATT, SNEGSKA (reference sequence). CDR3 loop: CSASSNLQGNTIYF. Here the CDR3 DNA reads TGCAGTGCTAGTTCAAATCTTCAGGGAAACACCATATATTTT.

A few counts support this clonotype. The chain uses TRBV6-1 and TRBJ2-1; 8 bases map to TRBD2. V trimming: 3 bases; J trimming: 10 bases; junction bases outside the gene matches: 8. Germline CDR1 reads MNHNS; CDR2 reads SASEGT. CDR3 size: 14 residues. The CDR3 coding sequence is TGTGCCAGCAGTGACGACCTACTAGCGGCGGAGCAGTTCTTC. Its translation: CASSDDLLAAEQFF.

The rearrangement uses TRBV7-3 and TRBJ2-1; TRBD2 matches 12 bases. J was trimmed by 10 bases and V by 2 bases; bases with no gene match: 9. The CDR3 sequence is 16 residues long. Per germline, CDR1 SGHTA and CDR2 FQGTGA. The CDR3 sequence: CASSLHQAGTSGEQFF. The CDR3 DNA reads as TGTGCCAGCAGCTTACATCAAGCAGGGACTAGCGGGGAGCAGTTCTTC.

This clonotype was picked up many times. The J gene is TRBJ2-3, the V gene TRBV20-1; possibly TRBD2 for D (7 bases). Germline-derived CDR1 and CDR2 are DFQATT and SNEGSKA (reference sequence). Trimming cost V 2 bases and J 1 base, with 10 bases left between them. The CDR3 consists of 14 residues. The CDR3 bases are TGCAGTGCTAGAAGGGGGGGACGCACAGATACGCAGTATTTT. It specifies CSARRGGRTDTQYF.